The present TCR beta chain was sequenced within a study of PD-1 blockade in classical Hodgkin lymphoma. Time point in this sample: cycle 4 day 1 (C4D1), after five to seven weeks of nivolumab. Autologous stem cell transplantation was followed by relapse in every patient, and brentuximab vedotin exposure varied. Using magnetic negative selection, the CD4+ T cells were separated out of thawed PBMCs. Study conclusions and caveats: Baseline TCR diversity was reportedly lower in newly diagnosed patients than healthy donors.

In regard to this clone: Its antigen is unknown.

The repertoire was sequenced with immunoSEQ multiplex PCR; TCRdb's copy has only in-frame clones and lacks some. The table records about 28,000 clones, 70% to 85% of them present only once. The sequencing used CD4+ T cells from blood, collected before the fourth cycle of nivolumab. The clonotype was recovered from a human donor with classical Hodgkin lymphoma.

This CDR3 is CASRLPGQGYSYEQYF. For the CDR3, the DNA is TGTGCCAGCAGGCTACCGGGACAGGGCTACTCCTACGAGCAGTACTTC. The rearrangement joins TRBV2 to TRBJ2-7, with TRBD1 matching 9 bases. After removal of 6 bases from V and 0 bases from J, the junction contained 9 bases not matched to a gene. The germline V gene has CDR1 SNHLY and CDR2 FYNNEI. The CDR3 consists of 16 residues.